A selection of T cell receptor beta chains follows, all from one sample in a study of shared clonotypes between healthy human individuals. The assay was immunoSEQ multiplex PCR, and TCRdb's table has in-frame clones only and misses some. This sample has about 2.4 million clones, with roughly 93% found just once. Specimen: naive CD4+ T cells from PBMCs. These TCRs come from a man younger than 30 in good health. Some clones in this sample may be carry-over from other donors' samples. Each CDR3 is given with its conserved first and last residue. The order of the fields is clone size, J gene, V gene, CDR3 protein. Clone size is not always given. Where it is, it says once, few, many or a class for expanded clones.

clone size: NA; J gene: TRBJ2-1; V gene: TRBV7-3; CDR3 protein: CASSLEYREYNEQFF
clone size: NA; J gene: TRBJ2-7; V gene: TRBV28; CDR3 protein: CASSLSRGRIYEQYF
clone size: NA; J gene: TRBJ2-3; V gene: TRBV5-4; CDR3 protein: CASSSKLAEGTDTQYF
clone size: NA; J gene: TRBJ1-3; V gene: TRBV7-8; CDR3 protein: CASSLARTEHSGNTIYF
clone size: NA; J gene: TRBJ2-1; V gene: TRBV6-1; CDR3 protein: CALTRKNFNEQFF
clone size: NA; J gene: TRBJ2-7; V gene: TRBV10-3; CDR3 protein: CAISIRLAGDEQYF
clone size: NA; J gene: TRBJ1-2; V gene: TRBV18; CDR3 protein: CASSPGLRLYGYTF
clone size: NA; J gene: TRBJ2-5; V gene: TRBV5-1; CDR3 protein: CASSILEKETQYF
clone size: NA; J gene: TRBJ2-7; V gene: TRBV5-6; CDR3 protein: CASSLVQTYEQYF
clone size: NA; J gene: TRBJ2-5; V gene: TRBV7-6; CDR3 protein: CASSLARTQTAQYF
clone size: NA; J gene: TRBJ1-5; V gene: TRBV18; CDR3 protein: CASSPGTGGLQPQHF
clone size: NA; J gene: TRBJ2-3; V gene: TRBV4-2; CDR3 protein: CASSPMGEWTDTQYF
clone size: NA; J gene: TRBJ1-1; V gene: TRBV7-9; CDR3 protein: CASGYYMNTEAFF
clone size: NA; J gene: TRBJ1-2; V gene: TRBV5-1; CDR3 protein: CASSLAGQGFGYTF
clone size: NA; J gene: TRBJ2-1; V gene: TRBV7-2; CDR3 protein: CASSFGSVVSYNEQFF
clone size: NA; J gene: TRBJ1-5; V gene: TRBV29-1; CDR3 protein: CSVGDRVDNQPQHF
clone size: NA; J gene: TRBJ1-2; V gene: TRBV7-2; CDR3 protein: CASSLDTGDNYGYTF
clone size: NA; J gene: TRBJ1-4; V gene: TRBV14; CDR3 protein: CASSQGLAYQEKLFF
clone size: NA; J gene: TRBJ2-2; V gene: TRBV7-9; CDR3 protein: CASSHDAADTGELFF
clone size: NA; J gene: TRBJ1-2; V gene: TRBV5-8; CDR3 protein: CASSLSVGPPPTFYGYTF
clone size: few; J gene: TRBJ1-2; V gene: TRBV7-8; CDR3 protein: CASSRDSYGYTF
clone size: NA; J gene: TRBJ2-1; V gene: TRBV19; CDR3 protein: CASRGRGTYNEQFF
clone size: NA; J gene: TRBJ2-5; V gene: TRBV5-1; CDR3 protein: CASRSSGETQYF
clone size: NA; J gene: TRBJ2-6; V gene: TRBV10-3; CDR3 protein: CAINPGTADSGANVLTF
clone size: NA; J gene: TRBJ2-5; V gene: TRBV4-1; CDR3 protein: CASSQGGLVQETQYF
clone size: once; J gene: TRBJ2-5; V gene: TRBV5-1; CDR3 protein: CASSIPPTGKETQYF
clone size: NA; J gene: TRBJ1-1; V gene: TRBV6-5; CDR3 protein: CASRYRGTEAFF
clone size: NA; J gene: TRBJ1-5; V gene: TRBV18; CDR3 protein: CASSPLAGQGNQPQHF
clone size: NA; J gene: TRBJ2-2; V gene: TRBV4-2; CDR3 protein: CASSQPYGTPMGFGELFF
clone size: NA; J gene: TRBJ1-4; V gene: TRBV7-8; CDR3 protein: CASSLARSNEKLFF
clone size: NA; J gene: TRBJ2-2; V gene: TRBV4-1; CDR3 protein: CASSHNTGSRTGELFF
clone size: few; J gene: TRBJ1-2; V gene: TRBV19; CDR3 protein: CASSETGPSGYGYTF
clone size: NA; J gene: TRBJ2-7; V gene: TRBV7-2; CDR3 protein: CASSLRGPIYEQYF
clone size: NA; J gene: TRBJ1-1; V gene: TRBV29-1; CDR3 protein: CSVENPGRIHTEAFF
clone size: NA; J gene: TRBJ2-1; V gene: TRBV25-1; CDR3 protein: CASSEQRETNNEQFF
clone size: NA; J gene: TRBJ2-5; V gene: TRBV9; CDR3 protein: CASSGAGEAQETQYF
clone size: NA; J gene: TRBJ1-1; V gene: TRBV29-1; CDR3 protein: CSVDRRQTNTEAFF
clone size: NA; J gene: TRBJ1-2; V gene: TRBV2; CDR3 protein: CASSGYIYGYTF
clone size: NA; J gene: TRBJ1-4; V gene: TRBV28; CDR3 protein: CASTSTNEKLFF
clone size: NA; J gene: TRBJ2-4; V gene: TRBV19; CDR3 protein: CAGRGLQLAKNIQYF
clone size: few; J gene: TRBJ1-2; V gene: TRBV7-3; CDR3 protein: CASSNPGQLNTF
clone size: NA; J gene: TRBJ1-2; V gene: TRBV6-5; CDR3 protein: CASRPDARGYTF
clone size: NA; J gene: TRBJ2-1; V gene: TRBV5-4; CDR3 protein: CASSPGLAGAYNEQFF
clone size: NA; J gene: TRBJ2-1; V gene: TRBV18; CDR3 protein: CASSPSGGGEQFF
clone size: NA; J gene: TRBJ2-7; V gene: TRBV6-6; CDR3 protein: CASSRDRVHEQYF
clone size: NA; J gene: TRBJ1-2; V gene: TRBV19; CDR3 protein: CASGAMSIYGYTF
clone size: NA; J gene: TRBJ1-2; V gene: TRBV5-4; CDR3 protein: CASSRGGRYLYGYTF
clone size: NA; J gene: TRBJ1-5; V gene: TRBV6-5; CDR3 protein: CATNFDRYSNQPQHF
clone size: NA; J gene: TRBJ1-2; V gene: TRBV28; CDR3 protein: CASMEGLRNYGYTF
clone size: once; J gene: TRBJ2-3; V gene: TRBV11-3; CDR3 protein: CASSLAGTDTQYF
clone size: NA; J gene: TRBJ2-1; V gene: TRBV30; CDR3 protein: CAWSRLAGYNEQFF